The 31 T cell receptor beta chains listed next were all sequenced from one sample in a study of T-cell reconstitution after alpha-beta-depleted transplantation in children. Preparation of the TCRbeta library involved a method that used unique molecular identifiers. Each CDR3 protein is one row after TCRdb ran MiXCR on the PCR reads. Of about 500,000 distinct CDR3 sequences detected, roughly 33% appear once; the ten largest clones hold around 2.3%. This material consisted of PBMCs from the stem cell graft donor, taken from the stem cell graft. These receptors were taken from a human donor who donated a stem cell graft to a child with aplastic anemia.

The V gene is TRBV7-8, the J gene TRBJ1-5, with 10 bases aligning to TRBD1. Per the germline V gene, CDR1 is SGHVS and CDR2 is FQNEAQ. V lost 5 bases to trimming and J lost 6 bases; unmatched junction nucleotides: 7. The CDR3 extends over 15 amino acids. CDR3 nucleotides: TGTGCCAGCAGCGAGACAGGGGGCTGGGGTCAGCCCCAGCATTTT. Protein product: CASSETGGWGQPQHF.

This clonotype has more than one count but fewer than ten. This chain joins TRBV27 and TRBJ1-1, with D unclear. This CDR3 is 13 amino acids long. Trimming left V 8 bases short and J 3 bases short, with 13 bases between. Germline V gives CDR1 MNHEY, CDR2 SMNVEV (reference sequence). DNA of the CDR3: TGTGCCAGCGGACTGAGGGAACACACTGAAGCTTTCTTT. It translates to CASGLREHTEAFF.

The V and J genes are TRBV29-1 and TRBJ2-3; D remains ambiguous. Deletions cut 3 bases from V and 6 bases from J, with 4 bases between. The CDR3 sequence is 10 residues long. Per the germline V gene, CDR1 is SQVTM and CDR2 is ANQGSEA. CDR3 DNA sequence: TGCAGCGTTGAGGGGGATACGCAGTATTTT. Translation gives CSVEGDTQYF.

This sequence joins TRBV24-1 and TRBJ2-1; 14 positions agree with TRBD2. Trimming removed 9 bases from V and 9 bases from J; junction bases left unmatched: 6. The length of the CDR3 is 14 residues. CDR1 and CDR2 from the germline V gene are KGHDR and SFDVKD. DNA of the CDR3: TGTGCCACCTCGGGACTAGCGGGAGTCGGTGAGCAGTTCTTC. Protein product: CATSGLAGVGEQFF.

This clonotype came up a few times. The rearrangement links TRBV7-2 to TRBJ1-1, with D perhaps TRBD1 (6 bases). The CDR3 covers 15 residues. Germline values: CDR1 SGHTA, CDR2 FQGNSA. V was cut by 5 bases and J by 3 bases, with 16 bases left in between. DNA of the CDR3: TGTGCCAGCAGCGATGCCGGGACATTTGACACTGAAGCTTTCTTT. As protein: CASSDAGTFDTEAFF.

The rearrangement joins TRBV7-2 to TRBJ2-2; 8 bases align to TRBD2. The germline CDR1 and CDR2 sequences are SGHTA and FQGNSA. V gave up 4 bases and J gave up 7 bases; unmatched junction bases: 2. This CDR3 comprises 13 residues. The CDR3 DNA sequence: TGTGCCAGCAGCTGGACTAGCCTCGGGGAGCTGTTTTTT. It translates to CASSWTSLGELFF. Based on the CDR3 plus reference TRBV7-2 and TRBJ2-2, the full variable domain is GAGVSQSPSNKVTEKGKDVELRCDPISGHTALYWYRQSLGQGLEFLIYFQGNSAPDKSGLPSDRFSAERTGGSVSTLTIQRTQQEDSAVYLCASSWTSLGELFFGEGSRLTVL.

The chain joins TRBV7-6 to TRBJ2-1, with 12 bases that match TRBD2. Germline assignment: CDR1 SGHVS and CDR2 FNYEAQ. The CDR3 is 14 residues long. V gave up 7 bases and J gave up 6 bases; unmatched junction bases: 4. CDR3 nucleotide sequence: TGTGCCAGCAACCGACTAGCGGGAGCCAATGAGCAGTTCTTC. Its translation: CASNRLAGANEQFF.

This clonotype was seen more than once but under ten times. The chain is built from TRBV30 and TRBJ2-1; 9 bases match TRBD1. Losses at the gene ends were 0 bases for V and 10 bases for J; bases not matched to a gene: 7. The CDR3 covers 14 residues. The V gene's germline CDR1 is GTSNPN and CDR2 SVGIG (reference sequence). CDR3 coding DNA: TGTGCCTGGAGTGTATGGGACAGGGAGGCCGAGCAGTTCTTC. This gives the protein CAWSVWDREAEQFF.

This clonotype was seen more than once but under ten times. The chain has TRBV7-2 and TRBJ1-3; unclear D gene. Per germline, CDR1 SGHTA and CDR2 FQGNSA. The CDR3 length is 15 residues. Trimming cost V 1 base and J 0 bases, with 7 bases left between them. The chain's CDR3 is CASSLVAASGNTIYF. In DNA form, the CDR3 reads TGTGCCAGCAGCTTAGTCGCCGCCTCTGGAAACACCATATATTTT.

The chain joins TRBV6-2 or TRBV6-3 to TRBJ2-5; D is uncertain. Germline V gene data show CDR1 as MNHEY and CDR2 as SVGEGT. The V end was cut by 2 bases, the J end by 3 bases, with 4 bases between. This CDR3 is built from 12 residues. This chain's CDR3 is CASSYSKETQYF. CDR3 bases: TGTGCCAGCAGTTACAGTAAAGAGACCCAGTACTTC.

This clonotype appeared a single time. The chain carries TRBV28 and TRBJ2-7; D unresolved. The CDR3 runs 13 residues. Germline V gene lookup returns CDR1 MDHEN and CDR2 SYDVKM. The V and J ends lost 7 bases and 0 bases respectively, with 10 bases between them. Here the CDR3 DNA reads TGTGCCAGCATGCCCCGGATCTCCTACGAGCAGTACGTC. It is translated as CASMPRISYEQYV.

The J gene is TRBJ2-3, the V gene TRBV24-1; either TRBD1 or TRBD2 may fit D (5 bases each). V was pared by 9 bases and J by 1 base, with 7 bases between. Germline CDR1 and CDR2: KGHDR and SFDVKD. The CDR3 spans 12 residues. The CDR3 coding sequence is TGTGCCACCGGGGACCGCACAGATACGCAGTATTTT. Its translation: CATGDRTDTQYF.

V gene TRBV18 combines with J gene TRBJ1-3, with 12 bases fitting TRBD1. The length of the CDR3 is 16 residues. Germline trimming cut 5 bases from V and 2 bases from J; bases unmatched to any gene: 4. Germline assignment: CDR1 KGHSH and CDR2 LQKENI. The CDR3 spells CASSSGTGGTGNTIYF. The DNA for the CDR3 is TGTGCCAGCTCATCCGGGACAGGGGGCACTGGAAACACCATATATTTT.

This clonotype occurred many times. The CDR3 region has the DNA TGCAGTGCTAGGGGAGCCCGGAGGACATACACCGGGGAGCTGTTTTTT. This translates into CSARGARRTYTGELFF. The rearrangement links TRBV20-1 to TRBJ2-2; D may correspond to TRBD1 or TRBD2 (5 bases each). Trimming shortened V by 3 bases and J by 3 bases, and 17 bases separated the two germline ends. In germline, CDR1 is DFQATT, CDR2 SNEGSKA (reference sequence). This CDR3 has 16 amino acids.

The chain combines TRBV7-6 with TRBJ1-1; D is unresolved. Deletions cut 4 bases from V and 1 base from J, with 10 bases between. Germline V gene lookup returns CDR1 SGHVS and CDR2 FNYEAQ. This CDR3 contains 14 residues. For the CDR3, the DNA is TGTGCCAGCAGCTCCCAGGCGGCGAACACTGAAGCTTTCTTT. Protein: CASSSQAANTEAFF.

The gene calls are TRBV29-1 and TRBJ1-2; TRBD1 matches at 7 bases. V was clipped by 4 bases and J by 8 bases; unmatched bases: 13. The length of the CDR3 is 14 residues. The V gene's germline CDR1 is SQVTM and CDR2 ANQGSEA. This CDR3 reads CSVASTGRMGGYTF. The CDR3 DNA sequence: TGCAGCGTTGCGTCGACAGGGAGGATGGGGGGCTACACCTTC.

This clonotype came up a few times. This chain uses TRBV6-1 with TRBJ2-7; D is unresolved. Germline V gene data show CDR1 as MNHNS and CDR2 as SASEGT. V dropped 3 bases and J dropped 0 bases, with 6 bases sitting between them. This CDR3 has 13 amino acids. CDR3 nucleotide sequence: TGTGCCAGCAGTGAGGCAAACTCCTACGAGCAGTACTTC. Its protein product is CASSEANSYEQYF.

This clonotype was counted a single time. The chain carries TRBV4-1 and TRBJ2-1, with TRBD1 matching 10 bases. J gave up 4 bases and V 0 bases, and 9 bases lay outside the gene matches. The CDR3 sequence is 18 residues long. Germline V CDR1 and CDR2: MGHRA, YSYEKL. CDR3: CASSQDRSPGQGYNEQFF. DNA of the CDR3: TGCGCCAGCAGCCAAGATAGGTCCCCGGGACAGGGGTACAATGAGCAGTTCTTC.

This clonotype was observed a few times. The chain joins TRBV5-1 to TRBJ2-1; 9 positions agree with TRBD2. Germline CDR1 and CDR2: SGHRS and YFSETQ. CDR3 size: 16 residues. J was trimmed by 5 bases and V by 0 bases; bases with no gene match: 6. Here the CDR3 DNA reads TGCGCCAGCAGCTTGGATGGGCTAGCGGGACACAATGAGCAGTTCTTC. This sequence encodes CASSLDGLAGHNEQFF. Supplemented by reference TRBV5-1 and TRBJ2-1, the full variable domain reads KAGVTQTPRYLIKTRGQQVTLSCSPISGHRSVSWYQQTPGQGLQFLFEYFSETQRNKGNFPGRFSGRQFSNSRSEMNVSTLELGDSALYLCASSLDGLAGHNEQFFGPGTRLTVL.

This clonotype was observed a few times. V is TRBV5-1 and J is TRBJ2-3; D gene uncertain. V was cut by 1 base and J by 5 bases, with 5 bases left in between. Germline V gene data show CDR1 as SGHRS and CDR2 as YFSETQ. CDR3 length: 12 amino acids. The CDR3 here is CASSLKEDTQYF. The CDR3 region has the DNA TGCGCCAGCAGCTTGAAGGAAGATACGCAGTATTTT. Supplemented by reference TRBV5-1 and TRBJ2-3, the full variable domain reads KAGVTQTPRYLIKTRGQQVTLSCSPISGHRSVSWYQQTPGQGLQFLFEYFSETQRNKGNFPGRFSGRQFSNSRSEMNVSTLELGDSALYLCASSLKEDTQYFGPGTRLTVL.

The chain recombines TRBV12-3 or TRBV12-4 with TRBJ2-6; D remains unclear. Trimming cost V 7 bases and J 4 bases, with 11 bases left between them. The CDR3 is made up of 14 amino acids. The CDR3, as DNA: TGTGCCAGCAACCCCCGTATGGGGGCCAACGTCCTGACTTTC. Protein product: CASNPRMGANVLTF.

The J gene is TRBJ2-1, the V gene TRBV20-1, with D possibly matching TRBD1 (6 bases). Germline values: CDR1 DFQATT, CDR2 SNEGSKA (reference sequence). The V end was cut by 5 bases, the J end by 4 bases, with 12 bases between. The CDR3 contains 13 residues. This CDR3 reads CSAGRQVYNEQFF. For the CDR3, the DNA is TGCAGTGCTGGAAGACAGGTTTACAATGAGCAGTTCTTC.

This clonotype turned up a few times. The CDR3 DNA sequence: TGCAGTGCTAGATGGGGGCGTGAGACCCAGTACTTC. Amino acid sequence: CSARWGRETQYF. The chain joins TRBV20-1 to TRBJ2-5, with D tentatively TRBD1 (6 bases). This CDR3 is built from 12 residues. Germline V gene data show CDR1 as DFQATT and CDR2 as SNEGSKA (reference sequence). With 2 bases removed from V and 5 bases from J, the gap between germline ends came to 9 bases.

The CDR3 DNA reads TGCAGCGTTGACAGACAGGGATGGGAAACTGAAGCTTTCTTT. Its protein is CSVDRQGWETEAFF. The chain combines TRBV29-1 with TRBJ1-1; 7 bases fit TRBD1. This CDR3 region has 14 residues. Germline assignment: CDR1 SQVTM and CDR2 ANQGSEA. V dropped 3 bases and J dropped 5; count of bases not matched to a gene: 9.

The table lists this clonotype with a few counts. CDR3 bases: TGTGCCAGCAGGGACAGGGCGCTAGGGCAGTTCTTC. Translated, it gives CASRDRALGQFF. The chain is built from TRBV12-3 or TRBV12-4 and TRBJ2-1, with 8 bases aligning to TRBD1. This CDR3 region has 12 residues. Trimming at V came to 6 bases and at J to 12 bases, leaving 7 bases not matched to a gene.

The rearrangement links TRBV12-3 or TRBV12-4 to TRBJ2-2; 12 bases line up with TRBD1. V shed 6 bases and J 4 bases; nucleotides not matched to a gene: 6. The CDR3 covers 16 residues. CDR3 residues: CASRTGQGARTGELFF. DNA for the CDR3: TGTGCCAGCAGGACGGGACAGGGGGCGCGCACCGGGGAGCTGTTTTTT.

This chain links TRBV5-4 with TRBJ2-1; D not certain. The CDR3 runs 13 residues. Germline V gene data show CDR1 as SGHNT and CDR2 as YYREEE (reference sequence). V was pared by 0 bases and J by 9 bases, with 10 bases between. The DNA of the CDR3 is TGTGCCAGCAGCTTGGCGACCCCATCTGAGCAGTTCTTC. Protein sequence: CASSLATPSEQFF.

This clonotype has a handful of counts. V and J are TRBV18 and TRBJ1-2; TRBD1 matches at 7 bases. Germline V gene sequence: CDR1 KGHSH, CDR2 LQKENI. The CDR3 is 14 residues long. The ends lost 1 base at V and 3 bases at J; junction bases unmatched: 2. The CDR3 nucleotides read TGTGCCAGCTCACCACAGGGGGCTGACTATGGCTACACCTTC. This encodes CASSPQGADYGYTF.

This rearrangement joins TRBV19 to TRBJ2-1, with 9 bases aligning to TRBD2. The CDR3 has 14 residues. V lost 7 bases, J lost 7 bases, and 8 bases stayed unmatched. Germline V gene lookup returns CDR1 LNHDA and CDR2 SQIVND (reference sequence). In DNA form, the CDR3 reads TGTGCCAGTAAGGATGCGGGAGGGACGAATGAGCAGTTCTTC. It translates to CASKDAGGTNEQFF.

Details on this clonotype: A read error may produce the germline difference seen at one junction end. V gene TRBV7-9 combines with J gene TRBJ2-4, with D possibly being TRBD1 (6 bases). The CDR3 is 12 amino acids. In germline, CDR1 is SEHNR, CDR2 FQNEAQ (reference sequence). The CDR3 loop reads CASSPGDRPLDF. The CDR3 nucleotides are TGTGCCAGCAGCCCAGGGGACCGACCATTGGACTTC.

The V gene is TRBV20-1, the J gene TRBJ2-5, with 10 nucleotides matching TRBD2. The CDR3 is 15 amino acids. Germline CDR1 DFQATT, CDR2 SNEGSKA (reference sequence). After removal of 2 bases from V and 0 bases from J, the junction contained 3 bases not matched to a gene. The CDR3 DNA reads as TGCAGTGCTAGACCCAGCGGGAGGGACCAAGAGACCCAGTACTTC. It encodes CSARPSGRDQETQYF.